This TCR beta chain was identified during a study of the immune and genomic landscape of osteosarcoma (dated by TCRdb to the early 2020s). In the study overall: The overall cohort included about 44 pediatric and adult patients with high-grade osteosarcoma, and the median age at diagnosis was 25 to 35 years (range roughly 5-90). To define immunogenic potential, the study profiled osteosarcoma specimens using whole genome, RNA and T-cell receptor sequencing, along with immunohistochemistry and reverse phase protein arrays. The cohort was enriched for poor-risk disease, as unfavorable pathologic response to standard therapy was shown in nearly 75% of the cohort and roughly 70% of the cohort were deceased. Each of a few patients provided a couple of samples from the same tumor site. To characterize the osteosarcoma immunogenomic landscape, TCR sequencing results were integrated with transcriptome, protein array and immunostaining data. In the overall cohort, over 45% of patients were male, and roughly 80% had localized disease at diagnosis. An explanation for the limited clinical activity of immune checkpoint inhibitors in osteosarcoma was sought in the study. The study at large found these results: Matched blood was collected from only a couple of patients, alongside the frozen tumor specimens. In five cases, the repertoire was dominated by a single hyperexpanded clone, and fewer than 100 T-cell clonotypes were detected in all five cases. Clonality benchmarks came from external normal skin and healthy peripheral blood data rather than matched normal tissue. Because osteosarcoma is rare and all possible samples were collected, sample size was not determined by any statistical method. Although TCR productive clonality was higher in the immune-hot C3 cluster than in the cold C1 cluster, TCR productive clonality was still low overall. Productive TCR clonality was low overall, averaging around 0.1 with a maximum of roughly 0.3, suggesting limited T-cell clonal expansion.

This clone was counted between two and nine times. Its antigen has not been determined. It has no much larger one-base neighbor in the sample; base qualities were not kept. Post-treatment primary, local recurrence and metastasis tumors from poor-prognosis patients were used as specimens. The ImmunoSEQ Assay (Adaptive Biotechnologies) was used to immunosequence the CDR3 regions of the TCR beta chain. Turning to the authors' computational methods: The ImmunoSEQ Analyzer platform was used to export TCRB rearrangements, read counts, read proportions and gene usage. Using productive rearrangements, T-cell clonality was calculated as 1 minus Pielou's evenness. In the clonal space homeostasis analysis, clonotypes were grouped as rare, small, medium, large or hyperexpanded (0.01 to 1 of the repertoire). TCR productive clonality was compared across immune clusters C1, C2 and C3 using the Wilcoxon rank sum test. TCRdb mirrors the immuneACCESS table, restricted to in-frame sequences. Some clones are absent from its copies; in checked studies, under half trace to an unresolved V gene, and the reason for the others is unknown. The V and J calls and clone size were taken over from that table, and D and trimming were inferred from the DNA. The table for this sample lists approximately 2,700 clones; around 70% of them were counted only once. Around 14% of the sample is in the top ten clones.

V is pared back by 0 bases and J by 5 bases, with 16 bases lying between the germline termini. From cysteine to phenylalanine, the CDR3 is 17 amino acids long. The retained sequence is limited to the CDR3, 51 bases, with the frame set at the first base. The germline V gene supplies CDR1 SGHVS and CDR2 FQNEAQ. Sequencing input: tumor tissue from a local recurrence in the femur. According to the study, the label for this sample's cell subset or site signals: locally recurrent osteosarcoma tumor. This chain is built from TRBV7-8 and TRBJ1-4, and the D gene may be TRBD1, 6 bases matching. The clonotype originates from a man younger than 35 with osteosarcoma. The age is the age at diagnosis. The CDR3 protein is CASSLALRTARNEKLFF. The sequenced DNA is TGTGCCAGCAGCTTAGCCCTGCGGACAGCTAGGAATGAAAAACTGTTTTTT.